This T cell receptor beta chain is from a study of CD8 T cells in Susac syndrome. This clonotype was counted a few times. Germline V lookup: CDR1 SGHAT, CDR2 FQNNGV. V dropped 5 bases and J dropped 7 bases, with 18 bases sitting between them. The CDR3 spans 15 residues. Random-hexamer reverse transcription was applied to about 0.5 to 1 ug RNA. Coverage of TCR beta CDR3 amplification by immunoSEQ multiplex PCR extended to 54 Vbeta and 13 Jbeta. TCRdb re-called the immunoSEQ multiplex PCR reads through MiXCR, storing one row per CDR3 protein. The repertoire holds 180,000 or so distinct CDR3 sequences, roughly 96% seen once, with 0.1% in the top ten. TCR beta sequencing covered blood CD8+ and CD4+ T cells.

V and J are TRBV11-2 and TRBJ2-4, with D possibly matching TRBD1 (8 bases). The origin of this receptor is a human donor in good health. What was sequenced was CD4+ T cells from PBMCs. The CDR3 bases are TGTGCCAGCAGCGGACAGGGAGGGATGGGGAACATTCAGTACTTC. This sequence encodes CASSGQGGMGNIQYF.